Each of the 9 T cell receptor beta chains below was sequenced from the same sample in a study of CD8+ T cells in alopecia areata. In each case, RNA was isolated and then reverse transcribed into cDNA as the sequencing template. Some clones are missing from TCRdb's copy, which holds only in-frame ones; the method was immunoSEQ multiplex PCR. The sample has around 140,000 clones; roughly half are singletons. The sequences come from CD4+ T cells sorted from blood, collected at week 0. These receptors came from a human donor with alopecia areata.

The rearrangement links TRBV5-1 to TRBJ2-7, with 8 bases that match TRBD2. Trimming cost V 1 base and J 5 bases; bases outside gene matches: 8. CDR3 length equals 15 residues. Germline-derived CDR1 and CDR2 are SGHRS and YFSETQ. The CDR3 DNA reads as TGCGCCAGCAGCTTGAGGACGGGAGGGAGCAACGAGCAGTACTTC. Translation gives CASSLRTGGSNEQYF.

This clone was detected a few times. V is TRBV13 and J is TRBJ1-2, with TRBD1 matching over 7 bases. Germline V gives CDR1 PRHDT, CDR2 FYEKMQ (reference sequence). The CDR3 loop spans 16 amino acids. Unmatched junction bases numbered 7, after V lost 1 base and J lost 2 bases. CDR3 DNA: TGTGCCAGCAGCTTAGCCCCCGGGACAGTGAACTATGGCTACACCTTC. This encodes CASSLAPGTVNYGYTF.

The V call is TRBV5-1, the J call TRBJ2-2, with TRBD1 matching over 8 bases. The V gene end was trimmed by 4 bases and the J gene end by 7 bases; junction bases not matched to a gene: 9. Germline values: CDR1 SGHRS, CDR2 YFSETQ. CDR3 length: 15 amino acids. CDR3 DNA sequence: TGCGCCAGCAGCGAGGGACAGGCGCTCAACGGGGAGCTGTTTTTT. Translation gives CASSEGQALNGELFF. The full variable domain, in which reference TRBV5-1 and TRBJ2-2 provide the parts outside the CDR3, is KAGVTQTPRYLIKTRGQQVTLSCSPISGHRSVSWYQQTPGQGLQFLFEYFSETQRNKGNFPGRFSGRQFSNSRSEMNVSTLELGDSALYLCASSEGQALNGELFFGEGSRLTVL.

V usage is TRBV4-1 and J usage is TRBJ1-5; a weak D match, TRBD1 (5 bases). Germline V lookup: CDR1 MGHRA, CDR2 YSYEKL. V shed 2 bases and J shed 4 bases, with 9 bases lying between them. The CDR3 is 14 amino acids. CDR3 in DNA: TGCGCCAGCAGCCAACCAGACAGAAATCAGCCCCAGCATTTT. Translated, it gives CASSQPDRNQPQHF.

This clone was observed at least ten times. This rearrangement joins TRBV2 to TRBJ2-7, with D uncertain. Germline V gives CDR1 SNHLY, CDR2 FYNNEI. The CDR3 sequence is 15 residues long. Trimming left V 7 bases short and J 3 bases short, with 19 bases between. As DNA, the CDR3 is TGTGCCAGCAACCCTGACGGAAGTCTCGTCTACGAGCAGTACTTC. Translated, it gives CASNPDGSLVYEQYF.

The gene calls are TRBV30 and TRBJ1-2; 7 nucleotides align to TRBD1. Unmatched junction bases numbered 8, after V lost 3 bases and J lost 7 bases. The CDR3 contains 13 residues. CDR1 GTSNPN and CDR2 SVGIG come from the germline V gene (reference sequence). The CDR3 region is CAWRDDRDGGYTF. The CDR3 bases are TGTGCCTGGAGAGATGACAGGGACGGTGGCTACACCTTC.

The CDR3 coding sequence is TGTGCCACCAGCGCCGCTGGGTTCAATCAGCCCCAGCATTTT. It specifies CATSAAGFNQPQHF. The genes are TRBV15 and TRBJ1-5; D remains ambiguous. The CDR3 extends over 14 amino acids. Trimming left V 5 bases short and J 3 bases short, with 11 bases between. Germline lookup yields CDR1 LNHNV and CDR2 YYDKDF (reference sequence).

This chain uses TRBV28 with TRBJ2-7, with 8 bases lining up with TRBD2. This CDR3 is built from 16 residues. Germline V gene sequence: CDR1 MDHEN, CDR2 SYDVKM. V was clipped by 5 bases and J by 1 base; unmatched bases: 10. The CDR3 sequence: CASSGGVAGLSYEQYF. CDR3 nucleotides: TGTGCCAGCAGTGGGGGGGTAGCGGGGCTTTCCTACGAGCAGTACTTC.

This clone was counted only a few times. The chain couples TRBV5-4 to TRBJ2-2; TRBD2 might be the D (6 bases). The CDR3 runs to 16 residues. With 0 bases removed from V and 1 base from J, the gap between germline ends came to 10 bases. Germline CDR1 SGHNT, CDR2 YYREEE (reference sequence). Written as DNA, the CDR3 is TGTGCCAGCAGCTTGGCCATTAGCGGGAACACCGGGGAGCTGTTTTTT. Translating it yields CASSLAISGNTGELFF.